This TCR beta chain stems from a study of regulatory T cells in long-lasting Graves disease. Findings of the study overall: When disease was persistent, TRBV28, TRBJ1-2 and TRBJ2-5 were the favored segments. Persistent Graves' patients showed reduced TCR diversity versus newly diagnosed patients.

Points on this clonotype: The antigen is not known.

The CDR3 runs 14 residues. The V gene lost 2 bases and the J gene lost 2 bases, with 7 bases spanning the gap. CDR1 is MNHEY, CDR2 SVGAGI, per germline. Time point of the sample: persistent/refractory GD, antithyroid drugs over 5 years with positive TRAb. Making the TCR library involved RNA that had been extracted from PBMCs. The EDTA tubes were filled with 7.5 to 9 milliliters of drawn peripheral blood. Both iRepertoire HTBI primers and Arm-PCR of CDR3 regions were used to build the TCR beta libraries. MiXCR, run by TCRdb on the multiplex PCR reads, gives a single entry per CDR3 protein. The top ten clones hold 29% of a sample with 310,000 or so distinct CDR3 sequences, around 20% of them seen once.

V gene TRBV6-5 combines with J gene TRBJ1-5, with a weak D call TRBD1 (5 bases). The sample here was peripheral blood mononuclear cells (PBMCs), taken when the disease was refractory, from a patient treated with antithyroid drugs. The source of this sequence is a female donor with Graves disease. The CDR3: CASSYEGGNQPQHF. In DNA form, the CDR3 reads TGTGCCAGCAGTTACGAAGGGGGCAATCAGCCCCAGCATTTT.